The 21 T cell receptor beta chains given below trace back to one sample, sequenced in a study of CD8+CD57+ T cells in acquired aplastic anemia. The study profiled TCR beta VDJ and CDR3 using genomic DNA as template. TCRdb analysed the reads with MiXCR anew, one entry per CDR3 protein. The data contain about 210,000 distinct CDR3 sequences, 60% to 65% of them seen just once; the ten biggest clones take up 25% to 35%. The sample taken for sequencing was sorted CD4+, CD8+, or CD8+CD57+ T cells (not recorded which) from PBMCs. The receptor set was obtained from a human donor in good health.

The CDR3 bases are TGTGCCAGCTGGCTAGCGGAGTCTAAAGAGACCCAGTACTTC. Translated, it gives CASWLAESKETQYF. V and J are TRBV2 and TRBJ2-5; 7 bases map to TRBD2. The CDR3 is 14 amino acids. V shed 8 bases and J 3 bases; nucleotides not matched to a gene: 9. Germline V gene lookup returns CDR1 SNHLY and CDR2 FYNNEI.

The chain has TRBV7-2 and TRBJ2-3; TRBD1 agrees at 8 bases. The ends lost 5 bases at V and 6 bases at J; junction bases unmatched: 13. CDR1 is SGHTA, CDR2 FQGNSA, per germline. The CDR3 runs 16 residues. The CDR3 DNA sequence: TGTGCCAGCAGCCCGGACAGGGCGGTATTTTGGGATACGCAGTATTTT. Its protein product is CASSPDRAVFWDTQYF.

The CDR3 DNA sequence: TGTGCCAGCAGCGTAGGAGGGACAGGGAGGATCGGGGAGCTGTTTTTT. Protein: CASSVGGTGRIGELFF. The chain carries TRBV9 and TRBJ2-2; 9 nucleotides line up with TRBD1. The CDR3 runs to 16 residues. Germline values: CDR1 SGDLS, CDR2 YYNGEE. The junction had 7 bases not matched to a gene; V was cut back by 0 bases and J by 7 bases.

The rearrangement links TRBV29-1 to TRBJ1-2; 7 nucleotides match TRBD1. Germline CDR1 is SQVTM and CDR2 is ANQGSEA. The CDR3 length is 14 residues. The J segment lost 5 bases and the V segment lost 4 bases, leaving 10 bases of the junction unmatched. The CDR3 protein is CSVAATGLIYGYTF. The CDR3 DNA is TGCAGCGTTGCCGCGACAGGGCTCATTTATGGCTACACCTTC.

This clonotype was picked up a small number of times. Compared with germline, one end of the junction differs, possibly owing to a read error. The chain couples TRBV12-3 or TRBV12-4 to TRBJ2-7, with 10 nucleotides matching TRBD1. The CDR3 consists of 14 residues. CDR3 protein: CASSGGQGTHEQYF. The CDR3 DNA reads TGCGCCAGCAGCGGGGGACAGGGGACCCACGAGCAGTACTTC.

There are a few counts of this clonotype. V and J are TRBV6-1 and TRBJ1-1, with D possibly TRBD1 on 5 matching bases. The germline CDR1 and CDR2 sequences are MNHNS and SASEGT. This CDR3 contains 15 residues. V gave up 8 bases and J gave up 3 bases, with 19 bases separating them. The CDR3 protein is CASESGTGQDTEAFF. CDR3 DNA sequence: TGTGCCAGCGAGAGTGGGACCGGGCAGGACACTGAAGCTTTCTTT.

This clonotype showed up many times. The chain carries TRBV9 and TRBJ1-4; no definite D call. Deletions cut 0 bases from V and 6 bases from J, with 6 bases between. CDR1 and CDR2 from the germline V gene are SGDLS and YYNGEE. There are 13 residues in the CDR3. DNA for the CDR3: TGTGCCAGCAGCGTAGGGAGGGATGAAAAACTGTTTTTT. It codes for CASSVGRDEKLFF.

V and J are TRBV15 and TRBJ1-1; 8 bases agree with TRBD1. Germline trimming cut 2 bases from V and 5 bases from J; bases unmatched to any gene: 7. The CDR3 loop spans 15 amino acids. CDR1 LNHNV and CDR2 YYDKDF come from the germline V gene (reference sequence). The CDR3, as DNA: TGTGCCACCAGCAGAACTCAGGGGGCGAGAACTGAAGCTTTCTTT. This codes for CATSRTQGARTEAFF.

Ten or more counts support this clonotype. One end of the junction is discordant with germline, which a read error may explain. The J gene is TRBJ2-3, the V gene TRBV12-3 or TRBV12-4, with 7 bases matching TRBD2. This CDR3 comprises 16 residues. CDR3 DNA sequence: TGTGCCAGCAGCTTAGGACCTATCGGGAGGAGCAATACGCAGTATTTT. Translation: CASSLGPIGRSNTQYF.

The gene calls are TRBV20-1 and TRBJ1-1; D ambiguous. The V end lost 3 bases, the J end lost 4 bases, and 6 bases lay between the germline ends. The germline CDR1 and CDR2 sequences are DFQATT and SNEGSKA (reference sequence). This CDR3 region has 11 residues. CDR3 loop: CSASTGTEAFF. The DNA of the CDR3 is TGCAGTGCTAGTACGGGCACTGAAGCTTTCTTT.

The chain uses TRBV24-1 and TRBJ1-1; D ambiguous. The CDR3 has 12 residues. Trimming left V 5 bases short and J 8 bases short, with 11 bases between. CDR1 and CDR2 from the germline V gene are KGHDR and SFDVKD. CDR3 coding DNA: TGTGCCACCAGTGGAACCGGGATAGAAGCTTTCTTT. Translated, it gives CATSGTGIEAFF.

CDR3 amino acids: CASSFAGAGELFF. In nucleotides, the CDR3 is TGCGCCAGCAGCTTTGCGGGGGCCGGGGAGCTGTTTTTT. V gene TRBV5-1 combines with J gene TRBJ2-2; TRBD2 matches at 7 bases. There are 13 residues in the CDR3. Per germline, CDR1 SGHRS and CDR2 YFSETQ. The junction had 1 base not matched to a gene; V was cut back by 2 bases and J by 6 bases.

As concerns this clonotype: Likely a read error: the CDR3 ends without its conserved phenylalanine or tryptophan. CDR3 region: CASSPEGGAAGELFL. The CDR3 nucleotides read TGTGCCAGCAGCCCAGAGGGGGGGGCAGCTGGGGAGCTGTTTTTA. The chain combines TRBV7-8 with TRBJ2-2, with D possibly being TRBD2 (7 bases). The CDR3 length is 15 residues. Trimming left V 5 bases short and J 8 bases short, with 18 bases between. In germline, CDR1 is SGHVS, CDR2 FQNEAQ.

This sequence joins TRBV24-1 and TRBJ2-2; the D gene is possibly TRBD2 (5 bases). Germline CDR1 is KGHDR and CDR2 is SFDVKD. This CDR3 spans 14 amino acids. The V end lost 8 bases, the J end lost 3 bases, and 12 bases lay between the germline ends. CDR3 sequence reads: CATKSSGYTGELFF. CDR3 sequence (DNA): TGTGCCACCAAATCCTCGGGATACACCGGGGAGCTGTTTTTT.

The chain couples TRBV7-3 to TRBJ2-7; 9 bases match TRBD2. The CDR3 runs to 13 residues. Germline V gene lookup returns CDR1 SGHTA and CDR2 FQGTGA. Trimming at V came to 6 bases and at J to 5 bases, leaving 5 bases not matched to a gene. CDR3 sequence (DNA): TGTGCCAGCAGTTACAGCGGGAGGAACGAGCAGTACTTC. This gives the protein CASSYSGRNEQYF.

The chain has TRBV10-3 and TRBJ1-1; 7 bases agree with TRBD1. Germline CDR1 is ENHRY and CDR2 is SYGVKD. V shed 0 bases, J shed 6 bases, and the junction held 4 bases outside the gene matches. The CDR3 spans 14 residues. CDR3 coding DNA: TGTGCCATCAGTGAGTCGACAGGGTCCGCTGAAGCTTTCTTT. This codes for CAISESTGSAEAFF.

V usage is TRBV15 and J usage is TRBJ2-2; 7 nucleotides match TRBD1. The V gene's germline CDR1 is LNHNV and CDR2 YYDKDF (reference sequence). The V gene end was trimmed by 7 bases and the J gene end by 3 bases; junction bases not matched to a gene: 2. The CDR3 has 13 residues. CDR3 in DNA: TGTGCCACCACAGGGGGTTACACCGGGGAGCTGTTTTTT. Protein: CATTGGYTGELFF.

This clonotype was recorded at least ten times. The CDR3 loop reads CASSQSGGWTDTQYF. CDR3 nucleotide sequence: TGTGCCAGCAGTCAAAGTGGGGGGTGGACAGATACGCAGTATTTT. The chain couples TRBV6-5 to TRBJ2-3; D is possibly TRBD2 (6 bases). Trimming stripped 5 bases from V and 3 bases from J, with 15 bases between. The CDR3 length is 15 residues. Germline V CDR1 and CDR2: MNHEY, SVGAGI.

This clonotype was detected ten times or more. The chain employs TRBV13 and TRBJ2-3, with D possibly being TRBD2 (6 bases). The V end lost 3 bases, the J end lost 2 bases, and 18 bases lay between the germline ends. The CDR3 spans 17 residues. The germline CDR1 and CDR2 sequences are PRHDT and FYEKMQ (reference sequence). CDR3 nucleotide sequence: TGTGCCAGCAGCTTTGGAGGGCCTCTCCTTAACACAGATACGCAGTATTTT. This gives the protein CASSFGGPLLNTDTQYF. The full variable domain, in which reference TRBV13 and TRBJ2-3 provide the parts outside the CDR3, is AAGVIQSPRHLIKEKRETATLKCYPIPRHDTVYWYQQGPGQDPQFLISFYEKMQSDKGSIPDRFSAQQFSDYHSELNMSSLELGDSALYFCASSFGGPLLNTDTQYFGPGTRLTVL.

The CDR3 region has the DNA TGCAGCGTTGAAGATCATAGGAGCAGGGGGCTGGAGCAGTTCTTC. Protein sequence: CSVEDHRSRGLEQFF. The V and J genes are TRBV29-1 and TRBJ2-1; 8 bases are a match to TRBD1. The CDR3 totals 15 residues. The V segment lost 0 bases and the J segment 10 bases; nucleotides outside the gene matches: 11. The germline CDR1 and CDR2 sequences are SQVTM and ANQGSEA.

This clonotype was found many times. The chain has TRBV20-1 and TRBJ1-6, with 7 bases fitting TRBD1. The CDR3 runs to 15 residues. Germline V gives CDR1 DFQATT, CDR2 SNEGSKA (reference sequence). V lost 4 bases, J lost 0 bases, and 3 bases stayed unmatched. CDR3 nucleotides: TGCAGTGCTACGACAGGGAGCTCCTATAATTCACCCCTCCACTTT. Residues: CSATTGSSYNSPLHF.